A selection of T cell receptor beta chains follows, all from one sample in a study of cytomegalovirus exposure and HLA in healthy donors. Assay used: immunoSEQ multiplex PCR; TCRdb lists only in-frame clones, some missing. The table includes about 70,000 clones, about 95% detected once. Sequenced material: PBMCs. These receptors all come from a woman aged 18 to 35 in good health and CMV-seropositive. Both conserved end residues are part of each CDR3. Each record gives: J gene, clone size, V gene, D gene, CDR3 protein, CDR3 DNA. D genes are given only for firm matches. For some rows the clone size is stated as once, few or many, or as a class when expanded; others skip it.

>TRBJ2-3|.|TRBV6-5|TRBD2
CASSPSGGATDTQYF
TGTGCCAGCAGCCCCAGCGGGGGGGCCACAGATACGCAGTATTTT
>TRBJ2-1|.|TRBV4-2|TRBD2
CASSSGTSGNEQFF
TGTGCCAGCAGTTCCGGGACTAGCGGCAATGAGCAGTTCTTC
>TRBJ2-3|once|TRBV4-3|.
CASSQDNRVDPSTDTQYF
TGCGCCAGCAGCCAAGATAACAGGGTAGATCCTAGCACAGATACGCAGTATTTT
>TRBJ2-7|.|TRBV14|.
CASSQDRRDEQYF
TGTGCCAGCAGCCAAGATCGCCGGGACGAGCAGTACTTC
>TRBJ2-7|few|TRBV4-1|.
CASSQDTGTYEQYF
TGCGCCAGCAGCCAAGATACAGGGACCTACGAGCAGTACTTC
>TRBJ2-7|.|TRBV6-5|.
CASRASYEQYF
TGTGCCAGCAGGGCCTCCTACGAGCAGTACTTC
>TRBJ1-5|.|TRBV18|TRBD1
CASSPGTGGWNQPQHF
TGTGCCAGCTCACCGGGGACAGGGGGTTGGAATCAGCCCCAGCATTTT
>TRBJ2-1|once|TRBV6-1|TRBD2
CASSEAILAGAYNEQFF
TGTGCCAGCAGTGAAGCAATCCTAGCGGGAGCCTACAATGAGCAGTTCTTC
>TRBJ1-1|.|TRBV27|.
CASSLWSVSTEAFF
TGTGCCAGCAGTTTATGGAGTGTAAGTACTGAAGCTTTCTTT
>TRBJ2-7|.|TRBV7-2|TRBD2
CASSRLAGLTYEQYF
TGTGCCAGCAGCCGACTAGCGGGCCTTACCTACGAGCAGTACTTC
>TRBJ2-5|.|TRBV7-6|TRBD2
CASSLGGGGYETQYF
TGTGCCAGCAGCTTAGGTGGCGGGGGGTACGAGACCCAGTACTTC
>TRBJ2-7|once|TRBV5-1|TRBD1
CASSPDRGDDEQYF
TGCGCCAGCAGCCCCGACAGGGGTGACGACGAGCAGTACTTC
>TRBJ2-1|.|TRBV7-9|TRBD2
CASSLSRLAFLVDNEQFF
TGTGCCAGCAGCTTATCCCGACTAGCCTTTTTGGTCGACAATGAGCAGTTCTTC
>TRBJ1-5|.|TRBV2|.
CASSDTGGRQPQHF
TGTGCCAGCAGTGATACCGGGGGGAGGCAGCCCCAGCATTTT
>TRBJ2-1|.|TRBV14|TRBD1
CASSQGTGYFNEQFF
TGTGCCAGCAGCCAAGGGACAGGGTACTTCAATGAGCAGTTCTTC
>TRBJ1-1|.|TRBV5-1|TRBD1
CASSNVRGRPEAFF
TGCGCCAGCAGCAACGTCAGGGGGCGGCCTGAAGCTTTCTTT
>TRBJ2-7|.|TRBV28|TRBD2
CASSADRGGGAYEQYF
TGTGCCAGTTCAGCAGATAGGGGCGGGGGGGCGTACGAGCAGTACTTC
>TRBJ2-1|.|TRBV7-3|.
CASSLRGGQGYNEQFF
TGTGCCAGCAGCTTAAGGGGAGGGCAGGGGTACAATGAGCAGTTCTTC
>TRBJ2-1|.|TRBV9|TRBD2
CASSALGGLAGAGNEQFF
TGTGCCAGCAGTGCCCTGGGGGGACTAGCGGGAGCGGGTAATGAGCAGTTCTTC
>TRBJ2-3|.|TRBV7-9|.
CASSFGGRGTDTQYF
TGTGCCAGCAGCTTTGGAGGCCGAGGAACAGATACGCAGTATTTT
>TRBJ1-2|.|TRBV28|TRBD1
CATGGNKGATNYGYTF
TGTGCCACCGGGGGTAATAAGGGGGCCACTAACTATGGCTACACCTTC
>TRBJ2-2|.|TRBV10-3|.
CAISELNTGELFF
TGTGCCATCAGTGAGCTGAACACCGGGGAGCTGTTTTTT
>TRBJ2-1|.|TRBV6-1|TRBD1
CASSERTGGFEQFF
TGTGCCAGCAGTGAGAGGACAGGGGGGTTTGAGCAGTTCTTC
>TRBJ1-2|.|TRBV5-5|.
CASSPARDGYTF
TGTGCCAGCAGCCCGGCCAGGGATGGCTACACCTTC
>TRBJ2-7|.|TRBV14|.
CASSPNPGTPFEQYF
TGTGCCAGCAGCCCAAATCCCGGGACACCTTTCGAGCAGTACTTC
>TRBJ2-2|.|TRBV5-1|.
CASSSGHLNTGELFF
TGCGCCAGCAGCTCCGGACACCTGAACACCGGGGAGCTGTTTTTT
>TRBJ1-5|.|TRBV27|TRBD1
CASARDRGWVAQHF
TGTGCCAGCGCCCGGGACAGGGGATGGGTAGCCCAGCATTTT
>TRBJ2-1|.|TRBV4-1|TRBD2
CASSPPGLAYNEQFF
TGCGCCAGCAGCCCACCGGGACTAGCCTACAATGAGCAGTTCTTC
>TRBJ2-2|once|TRBV5-8|TRBD1
CASSFDRDPGELFF
TGTGCCAGCAGCTTCGACAGGGATCCCGGGGAGCTGTTTTTT
>TRBJ2-1|.|TRBV7-3|TRBD2
CASREGSGRYNEQFF
TGTGCCAGCAGAGAAGGCAGCGGGAGGTACAATGAGCAGTTCTTC
>TRBJ2-3|.|TRBV9|TRBD2
CASSAVNSGSTDTQYF
TGTGCCAGCAGCGCAGTCAACAGCGGGAGTACAGATACGCAGTATTTT
>TRBJ1-5|.|TRBV4-1|TRBD1
CASSLLGQGNQPQHF
TGCGCCAGCAGCCTACTGGGACAGGGGAATCAGCCCCAGCATTTT
>TRBJ1-1|.|TRBV20-1|.
CSAIRGTEAFF
TGCAGTGCTATCAGGGGCACTGAAGCTTTCTTT
>TRBJ2-6|few|TRBV5-4|.
CASSFPGVGANVLTF
TGTGCCAGCAGCTTCCCGGGGGTAGGGGCCAACGTCCTGACTTTC
>TRBJ1-2|once|TRBV19|.
CASSTVTNGYTF
TGTGCTTCCTCGACGGTTACTAATGGCTACACCTTC
>TRBJ1-2|.|TRBV4-1|.
CASSQDGGTGPNYGYTF
TGCGCCAGCAGCCAAGACGGTGGCACAGGGCCCAACTATGGCTACACCTTC